The rows below give T cell receptor beta chains drawn from one sample of a study of blood T cell repertoires in COVID-19. The protocol was immunoSEQ multiplex PCR, while the TCRdb copy is restricted to in-frame clones and leaves out a portion. Seen here are about 39,000 clones, 85% observed once, and the top ten hold roughly 4.5%. Sequencing input: peripheral blood. Every receptor here comes from a man aged 60 to 75 with acute or convalescent COVID-19. Each CDR3 is given with its conserved first and last residue. Fields, in order: V gene, clone size, D gene, J gene, CDR3 DNA, CDR3 protein. D genes are given only for firm matches. Clone size is stated in some rows and not others, as once, few, many or a class when expanded.

TRBV5-1	few	TRBD1	TRBJ2-5	TGCGCCAGCAGCTTGGACCTCACTCCGGGACAGCTCGACGAGACCCAGTACTTC	CASSLDLTPGQLDETQYF
TRBV27	NA	TRBD1	TRBJ1-2	TGTGCCAGCAGTACGGACAGGGAACACGGCTACACCTTC	CASSTDREHGYTF
TRBV18	NA	TRBD1	TRBJ1-5	TGTGCCAGCTCACCACAGGGGGCTAATAGCAATCAGCCCCAGCATTTT	CASSPQGANSNQPQHF
TRBV6-5	NA	NA	TRBJ2-7	TGTGCCAGCAGTTACGGGCAGGGTCAGTTTTACGAGCAGTACTTC	CASSYGQGQFYEQYF
TRBV12-3/TRBV12-4	NA	NA	TRBJ1-5	TGTGCCAGCAGCGAGGGGGGGCGGCAGCCCCAGCATTTT	CASSEGGRQPQHF
TRBV3-1/TRBV3-2	NA	TRBD2	TRBJ2-5	TGTGCCAGCAGCCAAGATCTTTGGATAGCGGGAGGGCCCGAGACCCAGTACTTC	CASSQDLWIAGGPETQYF
TRBV5-1	NA	TRBD2	TRBJ2-7	TGCGCCAGCAGCCCGGGACTAGCGGGAGTAATCGAGCAGTACTTC	CASSPGLAGVIEQYF
TRBV23-1	NA	NA	TRBJ1-1	TGCGCCAGCAGTCATCGCCAGGGCGGGAACACTGAAGCTTTCTTT	CASSHRQGGNTEAFF
TRBV6-1	NA	NA	TRBJ2-7	TGTGCCAGCAGTGAGACTAGTACCGAGCAGTACTTC	CASSETSTEQYF
TRBV7-2	NA	NA	TRBJ2-1	TGTGCCAGCAGCTTATTTTCAGGGGTGATCGCAAATGAGCAGTTCTTC	CASSLFSGVIANEQFF
TRBV20-1	few	TRBD1	TRBJ2-1	TGCAGTGCAGGGACAGTTAATGAGCAGTTCTTC	CSAGTVNEQFF
TRBV6-1	NA	NA	TRBJ2-5	TGTGCCAGCAGTGAACTTTTCTCGGTTCAAGAGACCCAGTACTTC	CASSELFSVQETQYF
TRBV5-1	NA	TRBD1	TRBJ2-7	TGCGCCAGCAGCCATCCGACAGGGGGCTACTACGAGCAGTACTTC	CASSHPTGGYYEQYF
TRBV9	NA	NA	TRBJ2-2	TGTGCCAGCACCGCCAGGTCCTACACCGGGGAGCTGTTTTTT	CASTARSYTGELFF
TRBV7-9	once	NA	TRBJ2-3	TGTGCCAGCAGCACCGTCCGACTAGGCACAGATACGCAGTATTTT	CASSTVRLGTDTQYF
TRBV25-1	NA	NA	TRBJ2-7	TGTGCCAGCAGTGAATGGGGATCGGGGCGGGGAGAGCAGTACTTC	CASSEWGSGRGEQYF
TRBV7-2	NA	NA	TRBJ2-7	TGTGCCAGCAGACCCAGGAGGGAAATAGGCGAGCAGTACTTC	CASRPRREIGEQYF
TRBV29-1	once	NA	TRBJ1-1	TGCAGCGTTGAGGAGGGCGGAAGGGTCACTGAAGCTTTCTTT	CSVEEGGRVTEAFF
TRBV19	NA	NA	TRBJ1-2	TGTGCCAGTAGTATAGGAGCGGTTTTAAACTATGGCTACACCTTC	CASSIGAVLNYGYTF
TRBV27	NA	NA	TRBJ2-1	TGTGCCAGCAGGCTTAGCGTCCCTAACAATGAGCAGTTCTTC	CASRLSVPNNEQFF
TRBV29-1	NA	NA	TRBJ2-3	TGCAGCGTTGGACAGGGAGGAGATACGCAGTATTTT	CSVGQGGDTQYF
TRBV19	NA	TRBD1	TRBJ1-2	TGTGCCAGTAGTCCAGGAACAGGGGGTCGGAACTATGGCTACACCTTC	CASSPGTGGRNYGYTF
TRBV28	NA	NA	TRBJ1-4	TGTGCCAGCAACCGACAGGAGGATGAAAAACTGTTTTTT	CASNRQEDEKLFF
TRBV18	NA	TRBD1	TRBJ1-2	TGTGCCAGCTCACCACCCCCGGGACAGGGGCCCTATGGCTACACCTTC	CASSPPPGQGPYGYTF
TRBV7-6	NA	NA	TRBJ2-2	TGTGCCAGCAGCTTAGGACAGAACACCGGGGAGCTGTTTTTT	CASSLGQNTGELFF
TRBV5-6	NA	TRBD1	TRBJ1-5	TGTGCCAGCAGCTTACAGGGGACCCAGCCCCAGCATTTT	CASSLQGTQPQHF
TRBV6-5	NA	NA	TRBJ2-2	TGTGCCAGCAGGATACAGCCCAACACCGGGGAGCTGTTTTTT	CASRIQPNTGELFF
TRBV13	few	NA	TRBJ2-7	TGTGCCAGCAGCTCCCGGGACACTCCCTACGAGCAGTACTTC	CASSSRDTPYEQYF
TRBV29-1	NA	NA	TRBJ2-3	TGCAGCGTTAACGTGGGGGCGATAGATACGCAGTATTTT	CSVNVGAIDTQYF
TRBV11-2	NA	NA	TRBJ1-1	TGTGCCAGCAGTCTCTTAGGGGTGAACACTGAAGCTTTCTTT	CASSLLGVNTEAFF
TRBV4-2	NA	TRBD1	TRBJ1-1	TGTGCCAGCAGCCCACAGGGGACAGAGAACACTGAAGCTTTCTTT	CASSPQGTENTEAFF
TRBV6-5	NA	TRBD1	TRBJ1-5	TGTGCCAGCAGGGGGGGACAGAGCAATCAGCCCCAGCATTTT	CASRGGQSNQPQHF
TRBV29-1	once	TRBD1	TRBJ1-1	TGCAGCGTTGGTTACGCGACAGGGGGCGGCACTGAAGCTTTCTTT	CSVGYATGGGTEAFF
TRBV6-5	NA	NA	TRBJ2-7	TGTGCCAGCACCCTGGTGTATAGCTCCTACGAGCAGTACTTC	CASTLVYSSYEQYF